This T cell receptor (beta chain) was retrieved from a study of blood T cell repertoires in COVID-19. Among Cohort 3 donors, those recovered had two negative PCRs, clearance, or symptom resolution. The ends were cut back, 4 bases at V and 2 bases at J, with 18 bases in the middle. The CDR3 runs 16 residues. CDR1 is MDHEN and CDR2 is SYDVKM in the germline V gene. Only in-frame clones appear in the TCRdb table, and some are missing; sequencing was by immunoSEQ multiplex PCR. Counted here are about 46,000 clones, approximately 90% occurring once; the ten biggest clones make up approximately 3.1%. This TCR derives from a woman between 50 and 59 years old who had recovered from COVID-19. The rearrangement uses TRBV28 and TRBJ2-7; weak D call: TRBD1 (5 bases). Material for sequencing was PBMCs or T cells enriched from blood (not recorded which). For the CDR3, the DNA is TGTGCCAGCAGTTCTGGGGCGGCTAGGAAGGCCTACGAGCAGTACTTC. This translates into CASSSGAARKAYEQYF.